Here is one T cell receptor (beta chain) with its context. Source study methods: Estimation of nucleated cell counts was performed using reference gene primer amplification. Clones were read by immunoSEQ multiplex PCR, and TCRdb kept only the in-frame ones, dropping some. The DNA was the basis for D and trimming; V, J and clone size are from that table. Counted here are about 290,000 clones, 75% to 90% occurring once; the ten biggest clones make up 1.5% to 2%. This specimen comes from a study of blood T cell repertoires in COVID-19. Overall study: PBMCs, B-cell-depleted T cells, or T cells were the source of the cDNA or gDNA that made up the material.

V lost 0 bases, J lost 4 bases, and 9 bases lay in between. Germline V lookup: CDR1 LGHDT, CDR2 YNNKEL (reference sequence). The CDR3 spans 14 residues. The sequencing input was PBMCs or T cells enriched from blood (not recorded which). The chain couples TRBV3-1 (or the pseudogene TRBV3-2) to TRBJ1-2; no clear D gene. This clonotype was obtained from a woman aged 40 to 55 who had recovered from COVID-19. In DNA, the CDR3 is TGTGCCAGCAGCCAAGATCACGCAGGCTATGGCTACACCTTC. Translating gives CASSQDHAGYGYTF.